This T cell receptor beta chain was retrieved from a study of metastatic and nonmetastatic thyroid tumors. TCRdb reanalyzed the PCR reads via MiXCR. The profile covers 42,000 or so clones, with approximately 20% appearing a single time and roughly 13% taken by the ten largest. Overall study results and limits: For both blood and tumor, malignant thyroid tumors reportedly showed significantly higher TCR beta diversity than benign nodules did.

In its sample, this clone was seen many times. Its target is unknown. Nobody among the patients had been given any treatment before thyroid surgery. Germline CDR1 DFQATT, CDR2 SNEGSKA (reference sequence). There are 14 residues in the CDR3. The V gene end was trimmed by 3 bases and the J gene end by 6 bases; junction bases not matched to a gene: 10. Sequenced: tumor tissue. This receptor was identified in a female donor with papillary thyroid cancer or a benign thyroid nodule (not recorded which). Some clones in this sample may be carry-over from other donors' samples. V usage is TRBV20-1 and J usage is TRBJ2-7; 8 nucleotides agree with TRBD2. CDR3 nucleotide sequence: TGCAGTGCTAGCAGTCCAGCGGGGGATGCCGAGCAGTACTTC. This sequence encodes CSASSPAGDAEQYF.